This T cell receptor beta chain was found in a study of cytomegalovirus exposure and HLA in healthy donors. V dropped 4 bases and J dropped 5; count of bases not matched to a gene: 10. This CDR3 has 15 amino acids. Amplification used 60 Vbeta primers and 13 Jbeta primers. Clones were sequenced by immunoSEQ multiplex PCR, and TCRdb holds only the in-frame ones, with some missing. The sample carries about 150,000 clones, around 75% recorded once. This clonotype was obtained from a young man in good health and CMV-seropositive. The gene calls are TRBV23-1 and TRBJ2-7, with TRBD1 matching 8 bases. TRBV23-1 is labeled an ORF, and its function is uncertain. The source material was PBMCs. DNA of the CDR3: TGCGCCAGCAGTCCGCCCCCGGCGACAGGGGACGAGCAGTACTTC. Encoded protein: CASSPPPATGDEQYF.